In its sample, the clone carrying this T cell receptor beta chain was seen a few times. Its antigen is currently unknown. This sample stems from a study of blood T cells in healthy people across ages. The CDR3 totals 12 residues. With V trimmed by 3 bases and J by 7 bases, 5 bases remained unmatched. The germline CDR1 and CDR2 sequences are SQVTM and ANQGSEA. Whole-study results and caveats: Researchers judged that diversity estimates from one million T cells fell short of true values.

It was with a sample-barcoded 5' primer and a J-beta primer mix that a second PCR of about 6 to 12 cycles was run. Via MiXCR, TCRdb re-called the 5' RACE reads, giving one row per CDR3 protein. The sample includes roughly 790,000 distinct CDR3 sequences, roughly 45% seen only once; the top ten take 20% to 25%. The TCR sequence derives from a woman aged 60 to 75 in good health. This chain links TRBV29-1 with TRBJ1-2; 7 positions agree with TRBD1. The sequenced sample consisted of blood. The CDR3 DNA follows: TGCAGCGTTGAGAGGGGGCGGGGTGGCTACACCTTC. As protein: CSVERGRGGYTF.